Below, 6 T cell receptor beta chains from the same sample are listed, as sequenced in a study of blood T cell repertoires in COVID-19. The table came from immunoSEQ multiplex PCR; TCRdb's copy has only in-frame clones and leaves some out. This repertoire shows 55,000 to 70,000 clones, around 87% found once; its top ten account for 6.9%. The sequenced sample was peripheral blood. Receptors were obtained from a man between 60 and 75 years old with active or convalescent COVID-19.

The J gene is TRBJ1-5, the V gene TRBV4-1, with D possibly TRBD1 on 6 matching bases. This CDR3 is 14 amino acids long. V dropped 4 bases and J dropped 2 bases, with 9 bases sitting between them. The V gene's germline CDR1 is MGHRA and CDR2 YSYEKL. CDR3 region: CASSPWTGNQPQHF. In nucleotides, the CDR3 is TGCGCCAGCAGCCCTTGGACAGGCAATCAGCCCCAGCATTTT.

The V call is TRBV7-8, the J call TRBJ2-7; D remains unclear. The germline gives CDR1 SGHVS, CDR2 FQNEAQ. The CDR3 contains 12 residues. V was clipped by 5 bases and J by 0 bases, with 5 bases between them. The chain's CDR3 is CASSPSSYEQYF. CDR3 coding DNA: TGTGCCAGCAGCCCCAGCTCCTACGAGCAGTACTTC.

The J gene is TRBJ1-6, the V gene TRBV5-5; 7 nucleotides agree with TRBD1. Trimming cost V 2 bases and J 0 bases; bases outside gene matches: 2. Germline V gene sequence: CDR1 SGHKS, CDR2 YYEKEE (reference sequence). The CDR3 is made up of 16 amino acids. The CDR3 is CASSFRTGSYNSPLHF. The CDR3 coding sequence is TGTGCCAGCAGCTTTAGGACAGGCTCCTATAATTCACCCCTCCACTTT.

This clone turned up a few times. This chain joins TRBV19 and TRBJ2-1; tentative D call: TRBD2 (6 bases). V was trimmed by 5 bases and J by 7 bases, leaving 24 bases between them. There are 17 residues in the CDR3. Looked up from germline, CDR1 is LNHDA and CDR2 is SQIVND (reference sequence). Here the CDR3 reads CASSHKNRGSRGNEQFF. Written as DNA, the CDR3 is TGTGCCAGTAGTCATAAAAATCGGGGGAGTCGAGGTAATGAGCAGTTCTTC.

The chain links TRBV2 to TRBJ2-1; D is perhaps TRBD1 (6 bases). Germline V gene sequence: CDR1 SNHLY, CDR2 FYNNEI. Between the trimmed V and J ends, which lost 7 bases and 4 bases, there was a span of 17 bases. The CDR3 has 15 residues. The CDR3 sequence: CASKVEGQRYNEQFF. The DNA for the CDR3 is TGTGCCAGCAAAGTAGAAGGACAGCGTTACAATGAGCAGTTCTTC.

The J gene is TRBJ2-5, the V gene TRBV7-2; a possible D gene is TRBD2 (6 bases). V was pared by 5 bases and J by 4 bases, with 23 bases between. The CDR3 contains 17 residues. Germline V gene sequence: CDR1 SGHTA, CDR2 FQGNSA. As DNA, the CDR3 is TGTGCCAGCAGCCCAAGCGGCCTAGCGACTCGTCGAGAGACCCAGTACTTC. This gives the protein CASSPSGLATRRETQYF.